A single sample gave rise to the 6 T cell receptor beta chains below, sequenced in a study of shared clonotypes between healthy human individuals. Libraries were prepared by immunoSEQ multiplex PCR; TCRdb keeps only in-frame clonotypes and omits some of them. The profile covers approximately 2,000,000 clones, with approximately 90% appearing a single time and approximately 0.39% taken by the ten largest. Sequencing used naive CD4+ T cells from PBMCs. Stated subset: CD45RA+ positively selected. All receptors derive from a man younger than 30 in good health. Some clones in this sample may be carry-over from other donors' samples.

This clone has a single count. This rearrangement joins TRBV6-6 to TRBJ2-1; D may be TRBD1 (6 bases). The CDR3 has 15 amino acids. V lost 5 bases and J 0 bases, leaving 11 bases between the germline ends. Germline V lookup: CDR1 MNHNY, CDR2 SVGAGI (reference sequence). The CDR3 spells CASSPRGGSYNEQFF. The CDR3 DNA reads as TGTGCCAGCAGTCCCCGAGGGGGCTCCTACAATGAGCAGTTCTTC.

The chain links TRBV21-1 to TRBJ2-1; TRBD2 was called by the table and not checked on the DNA. TRBV21-1 is designated a pseudogene. The CDR3 is 16 residues long. CDR3 in amino acids: CASSKDGGRAFDEQFF. CDR3 bases: TGTGCCAGCAGCAAAGATGGCGGGAGGGCCTTTGATGAGCAGTTCTTC.

V is TRBV4-1 and J is TRBJ2-2, with TRBD2 matching 16 bases. The germline gives CDR1 MGHRA, CDR2 YSYEKL. The ends lost 6 bases at V and 1 base at J; junction bases unmatched: 5. CDR3 size: 18 residues. CDR3 region: CASRPGTSGRGNTGELFF. As DNA, the CDR3 is TGCGCCAGCAGACCCGGGACTAGCGGGAGGGGGAACACCGGGGAGCTGTTTTTT.

The chain joins TRBV28 to TRBJ2-7; D might be TRBD1 or TRBD2, each matching 5 bases. Germline V CDR1 and CDR2: MDHEN, SYDVKM. V was clipped by 3 bases and J by 7 bases, with 16 bases between them. The length of the CDR3 is 14 residues. The CDR3 sequence is CASSLGTTWGEQYF. For the CDR3, the DNA is TGTGCCAGCAGTTTGGGTACTACTTGGGGGGAGCAGTACTTC.

With regard to this clone: Other nucleotide sequences in the sample specify the same CDR3. This chain connects TRBV18 to TRBJ2-7; D remains ambiguous. V was trimmed by 2 bases and J by 0 bases, leaving 2 bases between them. The CDR3 loop spans 12 amino acids. Per germline, CDR1 KGHSH and CDR2 LQKENI. In DNA form, the CDR3 reads TGTGCCAGCTCACCAAACTCCTACGAGCAGTACTTC. It encodes CASSPNSYEQYF.

The chain recombines TRBV28 with TRBJ1-2; D call uncertain. The CDR3 length is 15 residues. Trimming pared 3 bases from V and 4 bases from J, leaving 15 bases between. Germline-derived CDR1 and CDR2 are MDHEN and SYDVKM. CDR3 DNA sequence: TGTGCCAGCAGTTTCCCAGGAGCTAAAAGCTATGGCTACACCTTC. Amino acids: CASSFPGAKSYGYTF.